The present T cell receptor (beta chain) was sequenced within a study of T-cell memory formation after mild COVID-19 listed by TCRdb under 2021. A note on the overall study: TCR sequence clusters from the two donors were found to be largely donor specific. In two donors, T-cell clones that expanded and contracted after mild COVID-19 were followed by sequencing TCRalpha and TCRbeta repertoires longitudinally. Two young, previously healthy adult volunteers, one female and one male, were included in the cohort. What the study reported, not specific to this receptor: Only two mild cases were covered in the study, and larger cohorts including severe cases with pre-infection samples were considered necessary. SARS-CoV-2 specificity was not confirmed for the second-wave clones peaking on day 37. From day 15 to 85, contracting clones showed balanced CD4/CD8 phenotypes, whereas a second wave of clones that expanded from day 15 to 37 leaned towards CD4+. Contracting CD4+ clones appeared mostly in the CM and EM memory subsets, whereas CD8+ clones were enriched in EMRA. Some responding clones were found in pre-infection memory, which suggests that pre-existing cross-reactive memory T cells took part in the SARS-CoV-2 response.

Ficoll-Paque density gradient centrifugation was used to isolate PBMCs. TCRdb names Illumina NovaSeq 6000 as the instrument used. Using 5'RACE with constant-segment primers, TCRalpha and TCRbeta cDNA libraries were constructed, with sample barcodes and unique molecular identifiers added in the process. RNA was extracted from every sample with Trizol reagent. Amplification of the libraries took two PCR steps, and the second step added a second sample barcode plus Illumina TruSeq adapters. Libraries were sequenced on an Illumina NovaSeq with 2 x 150 bp paired-end reads. Regarding the original processing steps: With migec v1.2.7, reads were demultiplexed and then collapsed into UMI-guided consensus sequences. Using mixcr v2.1.11, the UMI consensuses were aligned to TRA and TRB V and J templates and assembled into clonotypes. A clonotype was counted as expanded or contracted only if both edgeR and NoisET called the change significant, with noise models trained on biological replicates. edgeR calls used a false discovery rate-adjusted p below 0.01 and a log2 fold-change threshold of 1. As an exploratory analysis of dynamics, max-normalized trajectories of the 1000 most abundant clonotypes were examined with PCA combined with hierarchical clustering. The CD4 or CD8 phenotype of responding clones was assigned using the separately sequenced CD4+ and CD8+ repertoires. TCRdb passed the public sequencing reads through fastp at Q25 and MiXCR, retaining productive beta sequences. One record per CDR3 amino acid sequence lists the most common genes and DNA. These V and J calls originate from TCRdb's pipeline instead of the authors' own analysis. This sample holds about 420,000 distinct CDR3 sequences; less than 25% were observed only once. Together, the top ten hold about 12% of the sample.

In the germline V gene, CDR1 corresponds to LGHNA and CDR2 to YNFKEQ. V was cut back by 0 bases and J by 4 bases, leaving a gap of 7 bases between them. Inclusive of the bounding cysteine and phenylalanine, the CDR3 is 14 residues long. Here the CDR3 DNA is all that survives: 42 bases in frame from base 1. This clonotype was seen more than once but under ten times. Its cognate antigen has yet to be identified. Base qualities were left out, and no much larger clone turns up one base away. Material: PBMCs or a T cell subset sorted from them (not recorded which). This TCR came from an adult woman who had mild COVID-19 (a few samples of this study predate the infection). The sample titles of this study are shuffled in the database, so cell type and time point are left out; the donor was told from shared clones. The chain joins TRBV4-2 to TRBJ2-1, with the D segment identity uncertain. The DNA sequence follows: TGTGCCAGCAGCCAAGATGCGGTTTACAATGAGCAGTTCTTC. Its translation reads: CASSQDAVYNEQFF.